The 2 T cell receptor beta chains listed next were all sequenced from one sample in a study of T cell responses to AZD1222 COVID-19 vaccine. Sequencing used immunoSEQ multiplex PCR; TCRdb keeps in-frame clones, though not all of them. The sample has more than 75,000 clones, about nine tenths seen once. Sequences were derived from peripheral blood, sampled 28 days after the second AZD1222 dose. All receptors come from an adult who received the AZD1222 COVID-19 vaccine.

The V gene is TRBV10-3, the J gene TRBJ1-1, with no clear D. Trimming stripped 8 bases from V and 0 bases from J, with 13 bases between. The length of the CDR3 is 14 residues. The germline gives CDR1 ENHRY, CDR2 SYGVKD. This chain's CDR3 is CAIRDGNMNTEAFF. The CDR3 DNA is TGTGCCATCCGAGACGGTAATATGAACACTGAAGCTTTCTTT.

The CDR3 DNA reads as TGTGCCACCAGTGATCAAGCAGGGGGCTATGGCTACACCTTC. It specifies CATSDQAGGYGYTF. This rearrangement joins TRBV24-1 to TRBJ1-2; 7 bases line up with TRBD1. Losses at the gene ends were 3 bases for V and 4 bases for J; bases not matched to a gene: 4. The germline CDR1 and CDR2 sequences are KGHDR and SFDVKD. This CDR3 is built from 14 residues.